This T cell receptor (beta chain) was captured by sequencing in a study of shared clonotypes between healthy human individuals. Produced via immunoSEQ multiplex PCR; TCRdb's table is partial and in-frame only. Altogether about 2.3 million clones are present, 85% to 95% being singletons, with the ten largest covering about 0.39%. The length of the CDR3 is 15 residues. V shed 6 bases and J shed 8 bases, with 19 bases lying between them. In germline, CDR1 is MNHEY, CDR2 SMNVEV (reference sequence). The clonotype comes from a man aged 18-30 years in good health. Some clones in this sample may be carry-over from other donors' samples. The V call is TRBV27, the J call TRBJ1-4; D possibly corresponds to TRBD1 (5 bases). Specimen: naive CD4+ T cells from PBMCs. The subset is: CD45RA+ positively selected. The CDR3 sequence: CASSKTGGLGEKLFF. The DNA of the CDR3 is TGTGCCAGCAGCAAAACGGGGGGATTGGGGGAAAAACTGTTTTTT. Using reference TRBV27 and TRBJ1-4 for the parts outside the CDR3, the full variable domain is EAQVTQNPRYLITVTGKKLTVTCSQNMNHEYMSWYRQDPGLGLRQIYYSMNVEVTDKGDVPEGYKVSRKEKRNFPLILESPSPNQTSLYFCASSKTGGLGEKLFFGSGTQLSVL.